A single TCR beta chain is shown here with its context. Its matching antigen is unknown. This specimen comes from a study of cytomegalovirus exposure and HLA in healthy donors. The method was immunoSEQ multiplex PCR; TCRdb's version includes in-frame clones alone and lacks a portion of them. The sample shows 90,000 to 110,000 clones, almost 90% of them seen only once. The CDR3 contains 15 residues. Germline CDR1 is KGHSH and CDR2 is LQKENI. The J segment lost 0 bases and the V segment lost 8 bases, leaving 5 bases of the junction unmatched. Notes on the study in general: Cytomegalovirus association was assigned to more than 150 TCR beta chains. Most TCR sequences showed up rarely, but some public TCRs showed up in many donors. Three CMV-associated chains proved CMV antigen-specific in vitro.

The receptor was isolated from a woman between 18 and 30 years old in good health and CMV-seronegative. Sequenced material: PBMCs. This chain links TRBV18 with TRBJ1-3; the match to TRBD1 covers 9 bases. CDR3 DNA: TGTGCCAGCGCACGACAGGGGGGCTCTGGAAACACCATATATTTT. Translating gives CASARQGGSGNTIYF.